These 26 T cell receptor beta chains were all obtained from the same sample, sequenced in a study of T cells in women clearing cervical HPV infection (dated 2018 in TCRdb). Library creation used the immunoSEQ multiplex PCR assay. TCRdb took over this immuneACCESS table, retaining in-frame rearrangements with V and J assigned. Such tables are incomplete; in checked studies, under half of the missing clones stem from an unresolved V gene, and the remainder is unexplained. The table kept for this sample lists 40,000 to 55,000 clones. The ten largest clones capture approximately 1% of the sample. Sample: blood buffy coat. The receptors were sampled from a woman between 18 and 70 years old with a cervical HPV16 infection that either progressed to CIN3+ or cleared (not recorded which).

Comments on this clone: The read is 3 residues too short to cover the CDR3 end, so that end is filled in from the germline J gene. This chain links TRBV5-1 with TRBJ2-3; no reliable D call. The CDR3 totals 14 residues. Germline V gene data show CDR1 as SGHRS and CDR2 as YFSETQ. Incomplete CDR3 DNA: TGCGCCAGCAGCTTGTGGGCAGGAATTCTGCCG. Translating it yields CASSLWAGILP. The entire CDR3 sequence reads CASSLWAGILPQYF.

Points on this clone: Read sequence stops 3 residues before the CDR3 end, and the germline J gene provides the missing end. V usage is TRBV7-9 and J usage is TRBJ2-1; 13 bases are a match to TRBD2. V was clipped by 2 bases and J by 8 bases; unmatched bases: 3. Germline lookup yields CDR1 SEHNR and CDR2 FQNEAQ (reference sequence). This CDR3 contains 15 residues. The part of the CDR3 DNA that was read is TGTGCCAGCAGCTTAACTAGCGGGGGGGGCTATGAG. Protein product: CASSLTSGGGYE. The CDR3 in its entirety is CASSLTSGGGYEQFF.

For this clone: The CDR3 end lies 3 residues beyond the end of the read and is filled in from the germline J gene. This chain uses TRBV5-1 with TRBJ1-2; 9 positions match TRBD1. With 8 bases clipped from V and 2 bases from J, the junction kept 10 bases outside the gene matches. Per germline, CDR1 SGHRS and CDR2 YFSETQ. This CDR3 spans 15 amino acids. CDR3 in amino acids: CASHNTGGGNYGYTF. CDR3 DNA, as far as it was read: TGCGCCAGTCATAATACAGGGGGCGGAAACTATGGC.

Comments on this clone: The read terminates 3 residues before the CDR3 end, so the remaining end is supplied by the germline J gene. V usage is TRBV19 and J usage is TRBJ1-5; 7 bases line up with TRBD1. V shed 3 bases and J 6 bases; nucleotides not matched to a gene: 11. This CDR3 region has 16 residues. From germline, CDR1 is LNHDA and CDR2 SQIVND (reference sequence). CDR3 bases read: TGTGCCAGTAGTATCTCGGCGGGAGGGGGCAGTCAGCCC. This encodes CASSISAGGGSQP. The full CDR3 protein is CASSISAGGGSQPQHF.

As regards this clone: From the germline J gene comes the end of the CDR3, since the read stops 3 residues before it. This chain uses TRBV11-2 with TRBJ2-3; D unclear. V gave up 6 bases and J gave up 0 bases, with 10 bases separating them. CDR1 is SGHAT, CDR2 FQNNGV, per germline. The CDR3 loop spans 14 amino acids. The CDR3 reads CASRKTTSTDTQYF. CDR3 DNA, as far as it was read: TGTGCCAGCAGAAAGACGACTAGCACAGATACG.

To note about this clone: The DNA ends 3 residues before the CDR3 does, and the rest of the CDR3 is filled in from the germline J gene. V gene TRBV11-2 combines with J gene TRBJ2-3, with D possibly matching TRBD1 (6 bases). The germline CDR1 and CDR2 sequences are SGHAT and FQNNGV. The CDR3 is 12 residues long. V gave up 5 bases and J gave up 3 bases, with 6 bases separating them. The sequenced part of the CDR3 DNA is TGTGCCAGCAGCACAGGGACAGATACG. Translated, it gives CASSTGTDT. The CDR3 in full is CASSTGTDTQYF.

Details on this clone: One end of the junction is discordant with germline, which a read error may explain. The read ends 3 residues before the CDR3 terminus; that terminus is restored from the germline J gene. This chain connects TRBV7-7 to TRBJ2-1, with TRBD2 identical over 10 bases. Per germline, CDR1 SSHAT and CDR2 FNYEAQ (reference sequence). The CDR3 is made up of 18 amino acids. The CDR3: CASSPGLAGDSSYNEQFF. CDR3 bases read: TGTGCTAGCAGCCCCGGGCTAGCGGGGGATAGCTCCTACAATGAG.

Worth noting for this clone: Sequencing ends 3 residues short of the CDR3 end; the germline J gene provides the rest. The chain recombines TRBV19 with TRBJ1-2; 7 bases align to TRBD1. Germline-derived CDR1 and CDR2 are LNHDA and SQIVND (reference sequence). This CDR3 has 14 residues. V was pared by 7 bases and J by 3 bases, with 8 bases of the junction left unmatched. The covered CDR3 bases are TGTGCCAGTATGCCGGGACAGAATCACTATGGC. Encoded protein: CASMPGQNHYG. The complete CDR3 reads CASMPGQNHYGYTF.

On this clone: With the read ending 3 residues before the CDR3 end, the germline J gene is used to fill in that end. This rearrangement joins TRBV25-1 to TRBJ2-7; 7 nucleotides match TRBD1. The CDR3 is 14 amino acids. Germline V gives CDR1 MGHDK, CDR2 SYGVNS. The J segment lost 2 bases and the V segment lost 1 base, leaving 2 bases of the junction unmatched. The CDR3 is CASSESGTAYEQYF. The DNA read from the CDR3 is TGTGCCAGCAGTGAATCGGGGACAGCCTACGAG.

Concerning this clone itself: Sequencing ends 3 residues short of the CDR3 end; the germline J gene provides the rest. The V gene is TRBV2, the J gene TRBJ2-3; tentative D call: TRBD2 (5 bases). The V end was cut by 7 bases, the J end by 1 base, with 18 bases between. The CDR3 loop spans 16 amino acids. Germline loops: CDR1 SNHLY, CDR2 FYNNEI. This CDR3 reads CASTQNGVRGTDTQYF. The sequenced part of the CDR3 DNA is TGTGCCAGCACCCAAAACGGGGTCCGCGGCACAGATACG.

The CDR3 is CASSLTGGETQYF. The covered CDR3 bases are TGTGCCAGCAGTCTGACAGGGGGGGAGACC. V gene TRBV12-3 or TRBV12-4 combines with J gene TRBJ2-5; 9 positions agree with TRBD1. The CDR3 is cut off 3 residues early in the read; its end comes from the germline J gene. The CDR3 contains 13 residues. Unmatched junction bases numbered 3, after V lost 5 bases and J lost 5 bases.

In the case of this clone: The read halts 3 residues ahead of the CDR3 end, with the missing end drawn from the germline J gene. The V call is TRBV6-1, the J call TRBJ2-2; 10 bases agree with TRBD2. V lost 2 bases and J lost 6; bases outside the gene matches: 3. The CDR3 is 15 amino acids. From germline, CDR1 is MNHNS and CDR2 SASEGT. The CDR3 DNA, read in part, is TGTGCCAGCAGTGAAACCAGCGGGGGGGCCGGGGAG. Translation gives CASSETSGGAGE. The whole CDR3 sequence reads CASSETSGGAGELFF.

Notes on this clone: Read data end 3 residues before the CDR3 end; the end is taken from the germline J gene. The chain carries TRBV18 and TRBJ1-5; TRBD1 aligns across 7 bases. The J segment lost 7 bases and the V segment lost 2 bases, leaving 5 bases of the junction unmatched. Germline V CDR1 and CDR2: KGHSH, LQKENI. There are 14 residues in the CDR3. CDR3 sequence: CASSPDRAGQPQHF. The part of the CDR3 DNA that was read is TGTGCCAGCTCACCAGACAGGGCTGGCCAGCCC.

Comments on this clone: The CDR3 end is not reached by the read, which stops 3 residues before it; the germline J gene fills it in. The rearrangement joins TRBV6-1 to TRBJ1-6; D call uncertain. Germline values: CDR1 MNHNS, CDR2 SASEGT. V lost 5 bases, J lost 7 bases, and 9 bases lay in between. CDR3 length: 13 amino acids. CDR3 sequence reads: CASSKDRNSPLHF. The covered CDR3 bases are TGTGCCAGCAGTAAAGACCGGAATTCACCC.

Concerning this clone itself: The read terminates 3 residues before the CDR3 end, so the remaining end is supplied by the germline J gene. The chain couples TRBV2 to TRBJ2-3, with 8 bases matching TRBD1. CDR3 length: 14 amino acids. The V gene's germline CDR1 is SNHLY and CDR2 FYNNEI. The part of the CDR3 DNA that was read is TGTGCCAGCGCACGGACAGGGCGGAATCAGCCG. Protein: CASARTGRNQP. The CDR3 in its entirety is CASARTGRNQPQYF.

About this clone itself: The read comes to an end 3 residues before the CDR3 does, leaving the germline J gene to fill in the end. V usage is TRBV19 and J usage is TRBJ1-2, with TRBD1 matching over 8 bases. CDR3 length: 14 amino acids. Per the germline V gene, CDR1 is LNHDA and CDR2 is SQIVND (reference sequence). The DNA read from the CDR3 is TGTGCCAGTAGGGGCGACAGGGGCCGGCGAGAC. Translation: CASRGDRGRRD. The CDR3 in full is CASRGDRGRRDYTF.

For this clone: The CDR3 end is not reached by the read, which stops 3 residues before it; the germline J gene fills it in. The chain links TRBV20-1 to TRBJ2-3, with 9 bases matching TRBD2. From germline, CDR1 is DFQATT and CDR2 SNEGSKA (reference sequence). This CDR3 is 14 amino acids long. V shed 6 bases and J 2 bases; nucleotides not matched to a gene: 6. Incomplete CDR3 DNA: TGCAGTGCCGCCGGACTAGCGAACACAGATACG. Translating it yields CSAAGLANTDT. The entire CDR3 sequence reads CSAAGLANTDTQYF.

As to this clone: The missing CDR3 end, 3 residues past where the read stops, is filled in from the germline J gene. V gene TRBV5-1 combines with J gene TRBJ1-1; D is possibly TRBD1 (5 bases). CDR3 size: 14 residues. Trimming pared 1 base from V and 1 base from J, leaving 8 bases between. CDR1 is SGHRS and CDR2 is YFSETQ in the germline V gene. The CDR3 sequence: CASSLRGENTEAFF. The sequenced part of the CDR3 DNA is TGCGCCAGCAGCTTGCGAGGGGAGAACACTGAA.

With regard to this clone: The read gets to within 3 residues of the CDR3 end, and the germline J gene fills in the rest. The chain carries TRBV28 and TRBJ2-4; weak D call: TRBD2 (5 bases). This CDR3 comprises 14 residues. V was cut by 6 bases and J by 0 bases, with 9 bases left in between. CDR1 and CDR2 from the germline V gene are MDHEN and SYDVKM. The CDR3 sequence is CASRYGLAKNIQYF. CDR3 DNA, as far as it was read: TGTGCCAGCAGGTACGGACTAGCCAAAAACATT.

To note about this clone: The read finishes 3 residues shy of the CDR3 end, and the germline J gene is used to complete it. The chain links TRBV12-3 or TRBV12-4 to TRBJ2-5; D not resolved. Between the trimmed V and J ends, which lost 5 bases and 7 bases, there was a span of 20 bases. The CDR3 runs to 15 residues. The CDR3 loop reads CASSPSERGLGTQYF. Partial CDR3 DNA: TGTGCCAGCAGTCCTTCGGAGCGCGGTCTCGGGACC.

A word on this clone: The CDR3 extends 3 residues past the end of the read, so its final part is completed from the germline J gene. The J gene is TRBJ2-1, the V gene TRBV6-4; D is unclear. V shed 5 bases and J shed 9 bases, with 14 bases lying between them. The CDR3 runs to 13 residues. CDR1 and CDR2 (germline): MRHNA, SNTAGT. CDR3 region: CASSRDGSSEQFF. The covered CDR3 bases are TGTGCCAGCAGTCGAGACGGTTCTAGTGAG.

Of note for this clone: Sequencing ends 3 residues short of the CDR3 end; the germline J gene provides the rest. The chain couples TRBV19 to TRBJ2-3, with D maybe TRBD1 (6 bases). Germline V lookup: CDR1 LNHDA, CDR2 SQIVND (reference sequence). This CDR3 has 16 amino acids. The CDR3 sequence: CASSIDRSPSNQPQYF. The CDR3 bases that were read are TGTGCCAGTAGTATCGACAGGAGTCCTAGCAATCAGCCG.

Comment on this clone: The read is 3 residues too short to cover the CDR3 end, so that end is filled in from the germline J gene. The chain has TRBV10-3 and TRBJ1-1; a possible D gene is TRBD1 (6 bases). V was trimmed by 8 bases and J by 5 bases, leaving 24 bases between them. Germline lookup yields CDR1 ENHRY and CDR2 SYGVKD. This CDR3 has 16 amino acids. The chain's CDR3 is CAIGSPTGTPRTEAFF. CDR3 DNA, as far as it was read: TGTGCCATCGGATCGCCTACCGGGACACCGAGGACTGAA.

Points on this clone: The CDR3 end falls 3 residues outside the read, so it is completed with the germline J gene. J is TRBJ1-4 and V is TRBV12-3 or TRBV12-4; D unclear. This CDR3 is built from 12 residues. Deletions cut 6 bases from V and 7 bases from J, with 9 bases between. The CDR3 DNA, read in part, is TGTGCCAGCAGGGCGGGCAGTGAAAAA. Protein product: CASRAGSEK. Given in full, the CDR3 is CASRAGSEKLFF.

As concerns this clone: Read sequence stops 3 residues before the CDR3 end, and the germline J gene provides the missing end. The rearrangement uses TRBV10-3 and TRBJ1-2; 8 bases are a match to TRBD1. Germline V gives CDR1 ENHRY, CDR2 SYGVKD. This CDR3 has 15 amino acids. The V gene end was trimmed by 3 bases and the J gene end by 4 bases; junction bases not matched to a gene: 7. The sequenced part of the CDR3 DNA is TGTGCCATCAGTGATGAGCCGGGACAGGTCTATGGC. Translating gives CAISDEPGQVYG. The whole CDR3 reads CAISDEPGQVYGYTF.

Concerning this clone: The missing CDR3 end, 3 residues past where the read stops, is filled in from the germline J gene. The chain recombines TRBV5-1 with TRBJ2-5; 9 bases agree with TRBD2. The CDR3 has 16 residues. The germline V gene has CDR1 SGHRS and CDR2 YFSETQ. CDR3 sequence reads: CASSAIAGADGGTQYF. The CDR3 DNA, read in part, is TGCGCCAGCAGCGCAATAGCGGGGGCAGACGGAGGAACC.